These 30 T cell receptor beta chains were sequenced from one sample in a study of technical replicates of blood from four donors. Assay used: immunoSEQ multiplex PCR; TCRdb lists only in-frame clones, some missing. Among 65,000 to 75,000 clones listed, more than 75% were seen once. The sample taken for sequencing was PBMCs. These TCRs come from a human donor in good health. Some clones in this sample may be carry-over from other donors' samples.

The chain employs TRBV18 and TRBJ2-5; 8 bases are a match to TRBD1. The CDR3 totals 17 residues. Germline CDR1 reads KGHSH; CDR2 reads LQKENI. The V segment lost 3 bases and the J segment 4 bases; nucleotides outside the gene matches: 13. The CDR3 coding sequence is TGTGCCAGCTCACCGTCGACAGGGGAGAACGTTGGAGAGACCCAGTACTTC. It encodes CASSPSTGENVGETQYF.

V gene TRBV14 combines with J gene TRBJ2-1; 12 bases line up with TRBD2. This CDR3 region has 17 residues. The J segment lost 5 bases and the V segment lost 1 base, leaving 6 bases of the junction unmatched. In germline, CDR1 is SGHDN, CDR2 FVKESK. Here the CDR3 reads CASSQGLAGDGDNEQFF. CDR3 nucleotides: TGTGCCAGCAGCCAAGGACTAGCGGGAGATGGAGACAATGAGCAGTTCTTC. Full variable domain (missing parts from reference TRBV14 and TRBJ2-1): EAGVTQFPSHSVIEKGQTVTLRCDPISGHDNLYWYRRVMGKEIKFLLHFVKESKQDESGMPNNRFLAERTGGTYSTLKVQPAELEDSGVYFCASSQGLAGDGDNEQFFGPGTRLTVL.

The chain uses TRBV9 and TRBJ2-5, with 10 bases aligning to TRBD2. Trimming at V came to 0 bases and at J to 1 base, leaving 3 bases not matched to a gene. Germline-derived CDR1 and CDR2 are SGDLS and YYNGEE. The CDR3 spans 16 residues. CDR3 nucleotide sequence: TGTGCCAGCAGCGTAGGGCCTAGCGGGGGCCAAGAGACCCAGTACTTC. It specifies CASSVGPSGGQETQYF.

The CDR3 reads CASSRRTVASTDTQYF. The DNA for the CDR3 is TGTGCCAGTAGCCGGAGGACAGTCGCTAGCACAGATACGCAGTATTTT. The chain is built from TRBV19 and TRBJ2-3; D is possibly TRBD1 (6 bases). The germline V gene encodes CDR1 LNHDA and CDR2 SQIVND (reference sequence). This CDR3 region has 16 residues. Trimming left V 6 bases short and J 0 bases short, with 16 bases between.

The chain combines TRBV7-2 with TRBJ1-5; no clear D. Germline V gene lookup returns CDR1 SGHTA and CDR2 FQGNSA. Trimming took off 2 bases at V and 7 bases at J, with 18 bases between the two ends. The CDR3 runs 16 residues. CDR3 protein: CASSLQPVAGRQPQHF. CDR3 sequence (DNA): TGTGCCAGCAGCTTACAACCCGTCGCCGGGAGGCAGCCCCAGCATTTT.

The rearrangement links TRBV4-3 to TRBJ2-2, with a tentative D call TRBD2 (5 bases). Germline CDR1 and CDR2: LGHNA and YSLEER. The CDR3 has 13 amino acids. V shed 3 bases and J shed 7 bases, with 9 bases lying between them. The CDR3 coding sequence is TGCGCCAGCAGCCAGGTCCGGGGCGGGGAGCTGTTTTTT. It translates to CASSQVRGGELFF.

The V gene is TRBV20-1, the J gene TRBJ1-2, with a weak D call TRBD1 (5 bases). The CDR3 length is 11 residues. Germline CDR1 is DFQATT and CDR2 is SNEGSKA (reference sequence). Trimming pared 7 bases from V and 4 bases from J, leaving 10 bases between. The CDR3 DNA reads as TGCAGTGGGGTCGACAGCTATGGCTACACCTTC. It yields the protein CSGVDSYGYTF.

Here the CDR3 DNA reads TGTGCCAGCAGTTGGACATTCACAGATACGCAGTATTTT. It is translated as CASSWTFTDTQYF. The rearrangement uses TRBV27 and TRBJ2-3; tentatively, D is TRBD1 (5 bases). The CDR3 extends over 13 amino acids. With 4 bases removed from V and 2 bases from J, the gap between germline ends came to 7 bases. Germline CDR1 is MNHEY and CDR2 is SMNVEV (reference sequence).

The J gene is TRBJ2-7, the V gene TRBV5-4, with D tentatively TRBD2 (5 bases). This CDR3 has 14 residues. Germline V CDR1 and CDR2: SGHNT, YYREEE (reference sequence). With 2 bases removed from V and 2 bases from J, the gap between germline ends came to 11 bases. Here the CDR3 DNA reads TGTGCCAGCAGCTTTAACAGACTAACCTACGAGCAGTACTTC. Its protein is CASSFNRLTYEQYF.

The V call is TRBV2, the J call TRBJ2-2, with D possibly matching TRBD1 (6 bases). With 6 bases removed from V and 1 base from J, the gap between germline ends came to 9 bases. CDR3 length: 14 amino acids. Germline V gives CDR1 SNHLY, CDR2 FYNNEI. DNA of the CDR3: TGTGCCAGCAGCCTGGACAGGAACACCGGGGAGCTGTTTTTT. The encoded protein is CASSLDRNTGELFF.

The CDR3 DNA reads TGCGCCAGCAGCCAAGAAGAGGGAGGGGCCGGCTCTGGAAACACCATATATTTT. Translation gives CASSQEEGGAGSGNTIYF. This chain links TRBV4-3 with TRBJ1-3, with D tentatively TRBD1 (5 bases). V gave up 0 bases and J gave up 0 bases, with 15 bases separating them. CDR3 length: 18 residues. CDR1 is LGHNA and CDR2 is YSLEER in the germline V gene.

The chain uses TRBV5-6 and TRBJ1-1; 12 nucleotides line up with TRBD1. This CDR3 has 17 residues. The V and J ends lost 1 base and 3 bases, in that order; junction bases with no gene match: 7. Looked up from germline, CDR1 is SGHDT and CDR2 is YYEEEE. DNA of the CDR3: TGTGCCAGCAGCTTGTTGGGACAGGGGGCGGGGTACACTGAAGCTTTCTTT. Residues: CASSLLGQGAGYTEAFF.

This clone was seen just once. The chain combines TRBV19 with TRBJ1-2; D perhaps matches TRBD1 (5 bases). The CDR3 spans 15 residues. The germline V gene encodes CDR1 LNHDA and CDR2 SQIVND (reference sequence). Trimming took 3 bases from V and 0 from J, leaving 11 bases between them. The CDR3 region has the DNA TGTGCCAGTAGTATGGGGGGTCCAGCTAACTATGGCTACACCTTC. Its protein product is CASSMGGPANYGYTF.

J is TRBJ1-4 and V is TRBV4-2; D is perhaps TRBD1 (5 bases). Trimming left V 5 bases short and J 5 bases short, with 18 bases between. The CDR3 is 16 amino acids. Germline CDR1 reads LGHNA; CDR2 reads YNFKEQ. CDR3 region: CASSELPGGTNEKLFF. In DNA form, the CDR3 reads TGTGCCAGCAGCGAACTGCCGGGGGGAACCAATGAAAAACTGTTTTTT.

V is TRBV6-1 and J is TRBJ2-3; D unclear. V lost 7 bases to trimming and J lost 6 bases, with 8 bases between them. The CDR3 spans 11 residues. Germline CDR1 is MNHNS and CDR2 is SASEGT. The chain's CDR3 is CASTLSDTQYF. The CDR3, as DNA: TGTGCCAGCACCCTTTCCGATACGCAGTATTTT.

The chain uses TRBV27 and TRBJ2-7; D is ambiguous. This CDR3 contains 12 residues. Trimming stripped 11 bases from V and 1 base from J, with 12 bases between. Germline values: CDR1 MNHEY, CDR2 SMNVEV (reference sequence). This CDR3 is CAGKRLSYEQYF. The DNA for the CDR3 is TGTGCCGGAAAGCGCCTTTCCTACGAGCAGTACTTC.

This chain joins TRBV6-5 and TRBJ1-3; TRBD1 is a possible D gene (6 bases). CDR1 is MNHEY and CDR2 is SVGAGI in the germline V gene. The V end was cut by 2 bases, the J end by 0 bases, with 11 bases between. The CDR3 sequence is 16 residues long. CDR3 residues: CASSYAGQTSGNTIYF. Here the CDR3 DNA reads TGTGCCAGCAGTTACGCTGGACAGACCTCTGGAAACACCATATATTTT.

CDR3 protein: CSSRGGVNTEAFF. The CDR3 DNA sequence: TGCAGCTCTAGGGGGGGAGTGAACACTGAAGCTTTCTTT. The rearrangement joins TRBV29-1 to TRBJ1-1; a possible D gene is TRBD1 (6 bases). From germline, CDR1 is SQVTM and CDR2 ANQGSEA. The CDR3 is 13 amino acids. Trimming took off 8 bases at V and 0 bases at J, with 13 bases between the two ends.

The V call is TRBV7-9, the J call TRBJ2-7; no definite D call. CDR3 length: 12 residues. Germline loops: CDR1 SEHNR, CDR2 FQNEAQ (reference sequence). Trimming cost V 8 bases and J 2 bases, with 10 bases left between them. This CDR3 reads CASGGSTYEQYF. The CDR3 bases are TGTGCCAGCGGCGGATCCACCTACGAGCAGTACTTC.

This clone was observed a handful of times. The chain recombines TRBV7-8 with TRBJ1-2; 8 nucleotides match TRBD1. This CDR3 has 15 amino acids. V shed 0 bases and J 3 bases; nucleotides not matched to a gene: 3. Germline V CDR1 and CDR2: SGHVS, FQNEAQ. CDR3 region: CASSLALTGDYGYTF. The DNA for the CDR3 is TGTGCCAGCAGCTTAGCGTTGACAGGGGACTATGGCTACACCTTC.

The genes are TRBV9 and TRBJ2-7; possibly TRBD1 for D (6 bases). Trimming stripped 3 bases from V and 4 bases from J, with 17 bases between. Per the germline V gene, CDR1 is SGDLS and CDR2 is YYNGEE. This CDR3 region has 15 residues. The CDR3 nucleotides read TGTGCCAGCAGCGCGGGCCTACAGGGACGGTACGAGCAGTACTTC. Amino acids: CASSAGLQGRYEQYF.

The V and J genes are TRBV7-2 and TRBJ2-5, with 9 bases that match TRBD2. V lost 5 bases, J lost 7 bases, and 11 bases stayed unmatched. CDR1 and CDR2 (germline): SGHTA, FQGNSA. The CDR3 covers 15 residues. The CDR3 sequence: CASSLNSGGLGTQYF. CDR3 DNA: TGTGCCAGCAGCCTAAACAGCGGGGGGCTGGGGACCCAGTACTTC.

This clone was seen only a few times. The rearrangement links TRBV6-4 to TRBJ2-2; 13 nucleotides match TRBD2. V was clipped by 0 bases and J by 6 bases; unmatched bases: 1. Germline-derived CDR1 and CDR2 are MRHNA and SNTAGT. The CDR3 runs 16 residues. The CDR3 sequence is CASSDSTSGGPGELFF. The CDR3 DNA reads TGTGCCAGCAGTGACTCGACTAGCGGGGGGCCCGGGGAGCTGTTTTTT.

V usage is TRBV7-7 and J usage is TRBJ2-1; 9 bases match TRBD2. The CDR3 contains 15 residues. Germline-derived CDR1 and CDR2 are SSHAT and FNYEAQ (reference sequence). Trimming cost V 1 base and J 6 bases; bases outside gene matches: 4. CDR3 amino acids: CASSLVGGGANEQFF. The CDR3 DNA sequence: TGTGCCAGCAGCTTAGTCGGCGGGGGGGCCAATGAGCAGTTCTTC.

This chain links TRBV7-2 with TRBJ1-1; TRBD1 might be the D (5 bases). Trimming left V 5 bases short and J 0 bases short, with 10 bases between. The length of the CDR3 is 14 residues. Per germline, CDR1 SGHTA and CDR2 FQGNSA. The CDR3 protein is CASSPMDMNTEAFF. As DNA, the CDR3 is TGTGCCAGCAGCCCCATGGACATGAACACTGAAGCTTTCTTT.

The rearrangement joins TRBV6-1 to TRBJ1-1, with D possibly TRBD1 on 5 matching bases. The V and J ends lost 7 bases and 6 bases respectively, with 15 bases between them. Germline V gives CDR1 MNHNS, CDR2 SASEGT. The CDR3 is 13 residues long. The CDR3 here is CASTGAGRAEAFF. CDR3 coding DNA: TGTGCCAGCACCGGGGCGGGGAGGGCTGAAGCTTTCTTT.

The sample holds one count of this clone. The chain joins TRBV14 to TRBJ2-3, with D possibly being TRBD2 (6 bases). The V gene lost 1 base and the J gene lost 3 bases, with 11 bases spanning the gap. Per germline, CDR1 SGHDN and CDR2 FVKESK. The CDR3 loop spans 15 amino acids. This CDR3 is CASSQVGGATDTQYF. CDR3 sequence (DNA): TGTGCCAGCAGCCAAGTGGGGGGAGCAACAGATACGCAGTATTTT.

The V call is TRBV2, the J call TRBJ1-5; the D gene is possibly TRBD1 (6 bases). Germline CDR1 SNHLY, CDR2 FYNNEI. This CDR3 is built from 14 residues. V lost 4 bases and J 7 bases, leaving 14 bases between the germline ends. The CDR3 loop reads CASSVGQGSQPQHF. CDR3 sequence (DNA): TGTGCCAGCAGTGTGGGCCAGGGGAGCCAGCCCCAGCATTTT.

This sequence joins TRBV18 and TRBJ2-5; tentative D call: TRBD2 (6 bases). This CDR3 is built from 15 residues. The V and J ends lost 5 bases and 4 bases respectively, with 17 bases between them. Germline lookup yields CDR1 KGHSH and CDR2 LQKENI. CDR3 protein: CASSAGTRSSETQYF. CDR3 in DNA: TGTGCCAGCTCAGCCGGGACTCGATCGTCAGAGACCCAGTACTTC.

The CDR3 loop reads CASRTTGINYGYTF. For the CDR3, the DNA is TGTGCCAGCAGAACGACAGGGATTAACTATGGCTACACCTTC. The J gene is TRBJ1-2, the V gene TRBV6-6; 7 bases line up with TRBD1. Trimming cost V 6 bases and J 1 base; bases outside gene matches: 5. From germline, CDR1 is MNHNY and CDR2 SVGAGI (reference sequence). The CDR3 contains 14 residues.